This T cell receptor (beta chain) is drawn from a study of blood T cell repertoires in COVID-19. Study context: The samples span acute and convalescent COVID-19 from the United States, Italy and Spain. T cells, B-cell-depleted T cells, or PBMCs supplied cDNA or gDNA.

Per germline, CDR1 ENHRY and CDR2 SYGVKD. There are 13 residues in the CDR3. Deletions cut 6 bases from V and 5 bases from J, with 10 bases between. How the authors handled the data: Amplified reference gene primers provided the basis for estimating nucleated cell counts. Libraries were prepared by immunoSEQ multiplex PCR; TCRdb keeps only in-frame clonotypes and omits some of them. The V and J calls and the clone size are those of that table, but D and trimming were determined from the DNA. The sample lists some 170,000 clones; 75% to 90% were seen once. The chain has TRBV10-3 and TRBJ1-4; D is possibly TRBD1 (6 bases). The sequence came from an older woman with acute or convalescent COVID-19. The sample comprised peripheral blood. This CDR3 reads CAIRGGANEKLFF. CDR3 DNA: TGTGCCATCAGAGGGGGGGCAAATGAAAAACTGTTTTTT.